The sequence of this T cell receptor beta chain was determined in a study of shared clonotypes between healthy human individuals. Trimming cost V 3 bases and J 3 bases, with 8 bases left between them. Germline V CDR1 and CDR2: GTSNPN, SVGIG (reference sequence). The CDR3 spans 13 residues. Deep-level running was used for the assay. Across several immunoSEQ plates, the genomic DNA of each subset was split evenly. Libraries were prepared by immunoSEQ multiplex PCR; TCRdb keeps only in-frame clonotypes and omits some of them. Of around 320,000 clones in the sample, 80% to 90% are singletons; the top ten hold 15% to 20%.

The V and J genes are TRBV30 and TRBJ2-2; D unresolved. Sequencing was performed on memory CD8+ T cells sorted from blood. Subset in this sample: CD45RO+ cells pooled with CCR7-negative TemRA cells. This sequence was found in a man aged 18 to 30 in good health. CDR3 residues: CAWSEGYTGELFF. DNA for the CDR3: TGTGCCTGGAGCGAAGGCTACACCGGGGAGCTGTTTTTT.